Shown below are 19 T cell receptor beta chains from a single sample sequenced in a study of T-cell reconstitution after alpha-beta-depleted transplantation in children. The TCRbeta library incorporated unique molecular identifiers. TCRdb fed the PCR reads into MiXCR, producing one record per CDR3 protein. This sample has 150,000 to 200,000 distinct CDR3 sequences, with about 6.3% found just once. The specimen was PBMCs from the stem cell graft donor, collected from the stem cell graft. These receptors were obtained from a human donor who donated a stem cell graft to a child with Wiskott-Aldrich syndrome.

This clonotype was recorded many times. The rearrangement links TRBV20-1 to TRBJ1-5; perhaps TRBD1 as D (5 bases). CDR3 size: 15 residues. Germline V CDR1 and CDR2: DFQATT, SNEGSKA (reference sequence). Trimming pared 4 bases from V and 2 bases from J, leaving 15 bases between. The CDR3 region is CSATSPGWGNQPQHF. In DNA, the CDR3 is TGCAGTGCTACCAGTCCAGGGTGGGGCAATCAGCCCCAGCATTTT.

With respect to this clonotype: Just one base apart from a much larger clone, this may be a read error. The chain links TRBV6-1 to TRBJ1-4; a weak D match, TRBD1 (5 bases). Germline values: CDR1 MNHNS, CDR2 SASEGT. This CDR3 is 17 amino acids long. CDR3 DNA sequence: TGTGCCAGCAGTGGGGACGGCCCGGGAGGGGCTAATGAAAAACTGTCTTTT. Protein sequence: CASSGDGPGGANEKLSF.

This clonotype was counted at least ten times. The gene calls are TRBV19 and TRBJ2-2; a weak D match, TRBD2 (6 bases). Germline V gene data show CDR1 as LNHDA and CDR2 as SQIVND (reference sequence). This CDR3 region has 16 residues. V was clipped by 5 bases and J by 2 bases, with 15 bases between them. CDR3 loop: CASSSSGVLNTGELFF. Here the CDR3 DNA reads TGTGCCAGTAGTTCCTCGGGGGTTCTCAACACCGGGGAGCTGTTTTTT.

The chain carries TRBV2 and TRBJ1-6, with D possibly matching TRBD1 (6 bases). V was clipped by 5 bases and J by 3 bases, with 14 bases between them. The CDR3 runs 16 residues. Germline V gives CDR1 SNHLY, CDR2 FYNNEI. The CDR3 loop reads CASSLGGLHYNSPLHF. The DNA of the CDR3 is TGTGCCAGCAGTTTAGGGGGACTGCACTATAATTCACCCCTCCACTTT. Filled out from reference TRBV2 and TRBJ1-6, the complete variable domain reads EPEVTQTPSHQVTQMGQEVILRCVPISNHLYFYWYRQILGQKVEFLVSFYNNEISEKSEIFDDQFSVERPDGSNFTLKIRSTKLEDSAMYFCASSLGGLHYNSPLHFGNGTRLTVT.

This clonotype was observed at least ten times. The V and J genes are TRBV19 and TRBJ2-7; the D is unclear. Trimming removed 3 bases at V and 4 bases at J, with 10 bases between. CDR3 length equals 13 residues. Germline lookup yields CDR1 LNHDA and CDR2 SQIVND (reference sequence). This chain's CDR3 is CASSIGPGYEQYF. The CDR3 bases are TGTGCCAGTAGTATCGGTCCCGGTTACGAGCAGTACTTC.

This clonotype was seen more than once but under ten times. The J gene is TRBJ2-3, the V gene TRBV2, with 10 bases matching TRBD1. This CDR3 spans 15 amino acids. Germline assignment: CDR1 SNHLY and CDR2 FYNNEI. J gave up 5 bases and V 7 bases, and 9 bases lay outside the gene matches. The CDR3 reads CASKPDRGQRDTQYF. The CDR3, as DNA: TGTGCCAGCAAACCCGACAGGGGGCAAAGAGATACGCAGTATTTT. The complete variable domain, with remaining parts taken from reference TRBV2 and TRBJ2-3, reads EPEVTQTPSHQVTQMGQEVILRCVPISNHLYFYWYRQILGQKVEFLVSFYNNEISEKSEIFDDQFSVERPDGSNFTLKIRSTKLEDSAMYFCASKPDRGQRDTQYFGPGTRLTVL.

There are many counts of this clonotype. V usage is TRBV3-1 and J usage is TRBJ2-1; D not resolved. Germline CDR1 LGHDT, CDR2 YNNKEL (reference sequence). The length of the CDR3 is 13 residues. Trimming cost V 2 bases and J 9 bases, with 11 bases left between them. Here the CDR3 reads CASSQLRHGEQFF. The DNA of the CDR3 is TGTGCCAGCAGCCAACTACGGCACGGTGAGCAGTTCTTC.

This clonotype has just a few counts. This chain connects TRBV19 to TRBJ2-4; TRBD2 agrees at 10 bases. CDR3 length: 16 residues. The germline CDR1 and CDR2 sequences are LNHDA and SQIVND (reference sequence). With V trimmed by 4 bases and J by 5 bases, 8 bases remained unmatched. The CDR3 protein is CASSRLAGVVENIQYF. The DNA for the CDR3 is TGTGCCAGTAGTAGGCTAGCGGGGGTTGTGGAAAACATTCAGTACTTC.

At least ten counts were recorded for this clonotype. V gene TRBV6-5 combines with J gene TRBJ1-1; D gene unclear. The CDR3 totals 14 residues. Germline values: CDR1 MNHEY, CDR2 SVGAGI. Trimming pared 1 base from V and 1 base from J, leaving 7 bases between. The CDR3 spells CASSYLQRNTEAFF. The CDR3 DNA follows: TGTGCCAGCAGTTACTTACAGAGGAACACTGAAGCTTTCTTT.

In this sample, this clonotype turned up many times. CDR3 region: CASRARPGNQPQHF. In DNA, the CDR3 is TGTGCCAGCAGAGCAAGGCCAGGCAATCAGCCCCAGCATTTT. The chain links TRBV12-3 or TRBV12-4 to TRBJ1-5; D remains unclear. The germline V and J ends were trimmed by 6 bases and 2 bases, with 11 bases remaining between them. The CDR3 has 14 amino acids.

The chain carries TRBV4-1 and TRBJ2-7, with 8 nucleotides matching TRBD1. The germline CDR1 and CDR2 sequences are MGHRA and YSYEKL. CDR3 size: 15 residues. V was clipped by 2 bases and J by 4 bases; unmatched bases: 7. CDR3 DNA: TGCGCCAGCAGCCAATCGGGACAGGTATTTTACGAGCAGTACTTC. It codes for CASSQSGQVFYEQYF.

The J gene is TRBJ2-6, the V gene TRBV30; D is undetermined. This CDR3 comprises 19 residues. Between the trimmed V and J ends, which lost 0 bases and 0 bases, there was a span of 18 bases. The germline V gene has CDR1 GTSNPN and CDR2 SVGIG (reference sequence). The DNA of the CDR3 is TGTGCCTGGAGTGTAAATTTAGGAACAAAGAGCTCTGGGGCCAACGTCCTGACTTTC. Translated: CAWSVNLGTKSSGANVLTF.

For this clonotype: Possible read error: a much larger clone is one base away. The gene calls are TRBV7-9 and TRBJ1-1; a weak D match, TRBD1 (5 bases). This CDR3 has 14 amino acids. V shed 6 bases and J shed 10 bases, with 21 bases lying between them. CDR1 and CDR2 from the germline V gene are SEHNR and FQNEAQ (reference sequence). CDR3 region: CASRSTGGLAGAFF. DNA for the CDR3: TGTGCCAGCAGGTCCACGGGGGGTCTGGCTGGAGCTTTCTTT.

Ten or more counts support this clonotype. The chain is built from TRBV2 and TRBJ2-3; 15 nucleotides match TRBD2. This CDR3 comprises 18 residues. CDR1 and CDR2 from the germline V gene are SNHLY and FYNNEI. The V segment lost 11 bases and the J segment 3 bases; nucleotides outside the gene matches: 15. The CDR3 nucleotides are TGTGCCCGCTTACTCCCCGGAGGGACTAGCGGGGGGACAGATACGCAGTATTTT. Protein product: CARLLPGGTSGGTDTQYF.

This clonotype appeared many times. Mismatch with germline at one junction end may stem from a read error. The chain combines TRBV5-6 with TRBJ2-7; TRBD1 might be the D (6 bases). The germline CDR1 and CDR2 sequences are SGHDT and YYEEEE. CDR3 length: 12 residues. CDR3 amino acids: CASMDRAFERYF. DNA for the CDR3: TGTGCCAGCATGGACAGAGCCTTCGAGCGGTACTTC.

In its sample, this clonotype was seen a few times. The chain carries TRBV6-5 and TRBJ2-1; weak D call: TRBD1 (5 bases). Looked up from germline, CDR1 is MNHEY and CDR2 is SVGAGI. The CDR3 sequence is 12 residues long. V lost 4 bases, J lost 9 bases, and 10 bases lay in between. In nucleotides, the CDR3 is TGTGCCAGCAGTTTCCAGGGCACTGAGCAGTTCTTC. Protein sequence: CASSFQGTEQFF.

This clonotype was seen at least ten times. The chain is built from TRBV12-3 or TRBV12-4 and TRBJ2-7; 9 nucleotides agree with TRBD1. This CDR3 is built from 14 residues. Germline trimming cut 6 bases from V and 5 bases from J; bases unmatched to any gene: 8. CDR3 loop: CASSWTGDLHEQYF. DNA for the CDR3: TGTGCCAGCAGCTGGACAGGGGACCTGCACGAGCAGTACTTC.

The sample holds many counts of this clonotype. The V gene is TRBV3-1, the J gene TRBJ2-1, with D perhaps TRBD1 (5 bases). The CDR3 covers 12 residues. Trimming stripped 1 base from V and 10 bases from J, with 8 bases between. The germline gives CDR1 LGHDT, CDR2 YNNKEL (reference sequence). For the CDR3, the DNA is TGTGCCAGCAGCCAAGTGTCAGGGGAGCAGTTCTTC. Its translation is CASSQVSGEQFF.

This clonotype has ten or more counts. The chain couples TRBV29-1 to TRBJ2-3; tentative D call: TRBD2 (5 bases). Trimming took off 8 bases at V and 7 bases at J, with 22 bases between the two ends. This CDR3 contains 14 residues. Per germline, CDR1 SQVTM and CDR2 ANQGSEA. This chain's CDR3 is CSSASGKLLHTQYF. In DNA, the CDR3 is TGCAGCTCGGCCTCCGGGAAATTGCTTCATACGCAGTATTTT.